The 16 T cell receptor beta chains below all came from one sample that was sequenced in a study of Graves' ophthalmopathy and Graves' hyperthyroidism. Scientists amplified the TCR beta CDR3 regions from RNA transcripts. First-round RT-PCR relied on HTBI primers, and a second-round multiplex PCR came next. In TCRdb, the multiplex PCR reads were re-called with MiXCR into one record per CDR3 protein. The sample gives around 1.1 million distinct CDR3 sequences, about 36% of which show up once; over 8.5% is in the top ten. Sequences were obtained from peripheral blood or thyroid tissue (not recorded which). Every receptor here comes from an adult man with Graves' hyperthyroidism.

This clonotype was picked up a small number of times. This chain connects TRBV30 to TRBJ1-6; D gene uncertain. The CDR3 is 13 residues long. V lost 1 base and J lost 10, with 11 bases in between. Per the germline V gene, CDR1 is GTSNPN and CDR2 is SVGIG (reference sequence). In nucleotides, the CDR3 is TGTGCCTGGAGTGAGCGGATCGGGTCACCCCTCCACTTT. This gives the protein CAWSERIGSPLHF.

To note about this clonotype: Given a much more abundant clone one base away, this may be a read error. This CDR3 is CASSRGGGYSYEHYF. CDR3 bases: TGTGCCAGCAGCCGAGGAGGCGGGTACTCCTACGAGCATTACTTC. The chain uses TRBV7-9 and TRBJ2-7; perhaps TRBD2 as D (5 bases). Per the germline V gene, CDR1 is SEHNR and CDR2 is FQNEAQ (reference sequence). The length of the CDR3 is 15 residues.

In this sample, this clonotype turned up many times. This chain joins TRBV9 and TRBJ1-2; D not certain. This CDR3 comprises 14 residues. Trimming took 0 bases from V and 8 from J, leaving 14 bases between them. Germline loops: CDR1 SGDLS, CDR2 YYNGEE. DNA of the CDR3: TGTGCCAGCAGCGTAGTAACTGGCCTAGGCGGCTACACCTTC. Translated, it gives CASSVVTGLGGYTF.

The rearrangement links TRBV2 to TRBJ1-1; 12 bases agree with TRBD1. Germline assignment: CDR1 SNHLY and CDR2 FYNNEI. The CDR3 totals 15 residues. The V segment lost 6 bases and the J segment 5 bases; nucleotides outside the gene matches: 7. The CDR3 nucleotides read TGTGCCAGCAGGACCGGGACAGGGGGCTTGACTGAAGCTTTCTTT. Amino acid sequence: CASRTGTGGLTEAFF. The whole variable domain, filled in from reference TRBV2 and TRBJ1-1, reads EPEVTQTPSHQVTQMGQEVILRCVPISNHLYFYWYRQILGQKVEFLVSFYNNEISEKSEIFDDQFSVERPDGSNFTLKIRSTKLEDSAMYFCASRTGTGGLTEAFFGQGTRLTVV.

This clonotype appeared a few times. The chain is built from TRBV19 and TRBJ1-5; no clear D. V lost 4 bases and J lost 2, with 18 bases in between. Per the germline V gene, CDR1 is LNHDA and CDR2 is SQIVND (reference sequence). The length of the CDR3 is 17 residues. In DNA form, the CDR3 reads TGTGCCAGTAGTAGCCCTCAGCTTCAATTTGGCAATCAGCCCCAGCATTTT. This gives the protein CASSSPQLQFGNQPQHF.

The rearrangement uses TRBV20-1 and TRBJ2-7; D may match TRBD1 or TRBD2 (5 bases each). The ends were cut back, 3 bases at V and 7 bases at J, with 13 bases in the middle. CDR3 size: 12 residues. Germline V CDR1 and CDR2: DFQATT, SNEGSKA (reference sequence). The CDR3 nucleotides are TGCAGTGCTAGCGGGGACGGAGGTGAGCAGTACTTC. This codes for CSASGDGGEQYF.

V gene TRBV24-1 combines with J gene TRBJ1-5; no definite D call. With 11 bases removed from V and 0 bases from J, the gap between germline ends came to 4 bases. Germline V gene lookup returns CDR1 KGHDR and CDR2 SFDVKD. The CDR3 totals 11 residues. As DNA, the CDR3 is TGTGCCAAGACTAGCAATCAGCCCCAGCATTTT. Protein: CAKTSNQPQHF.

This clonotype occurred a few times. This chain connects TRBV7-8 to TRBJ2-2; D is uncertain. This CDR3 has 13 residues. Germline loops: CDR1 SGHVS, CDR2 FQNEAQ. V was trimmed by 3 bases and J by 7 bases, leaving 9 bases between them. The CDR3: CASSFLPSGELFF. CDR3 bases: TGTGCCAGCAGCTTCCTCCCAAGCGGGGAGCTGTTTTTT.

This clonotype was recorded at least ten times. The chain carries TRBV20-1 and TRBJ1-5; 8 nucleotides line up with TRBD1. The CDR3 is 15 residues long. The germline V gene has CDR1 DFQATT and CDR2 SNEGSKA (reference sequence). Germline trimming cut 0 bases from V and 6 bases from J; bases unmatched to any gene: 7. CDR3 amino acids: CSARDQGQGSQPQHF. CDR3 coding DNA: TGCAGTGCTAGAGATCAAGGACAGGGAAGTCAGCCCCAGCATTTT.

This chain connects TRBV15 to TRBJ2-3; D is ambiguous. Germline lookup yields CDR1 LNHNV and CDR2 YYDKDF (reference sequence). The CDR3 consists of 13 residues. V was clipped by 4 bases and J by 1 base, with 6 bases between them. CDR3 sequence: CATSTAGTDTQYF. The CDR3 DNA reads as TGTGCCACCAGCACGGCCGGCACAGATACGCAGTATTTT.

This clonotype has a count of ten or more. CDR3 DNA sequence: TGTGCCAGTAGTACACCTGGTTGGGGGAGTGGCACTGAAGCTTTCTTT. As protein: CASSTPGWGSGTEAFF. V usage is TRBV19 and J usage is TRBJ1-1, with D possibly matching TRBD1 (5 bases). In germline, CDR1 is LNHDA, CDR2 SQIVND (reference sequence). This CDR3 has 16 residues. Deletions cut 4 bases from V and 4 bases from J, with 19 bases between. The complete variable domain, with remaining parts taken from reference TRBV19 and TRBJ1-1, reads DGGITQSPKYLFRKEGQNVTLSCEQNLNHDAMYWYRQDPGQGLRLIYYSQIVNDFQKGDIAEGYSVSREKKESFPLTVTSAQKNPTAFYLCASSTPGWGSGTEAFFGQGTRLTVV.

About this clonotype itself: Possible read error: a much larger clone is one base away. This chain connects TRBV9 to TRBJ1-1; the D gene is possibly TRBD1 (5 bases). The germline CDR1 and CDR2 sequences are SGDLS and YYNGEE. CDR3 length: 14 residues. V lost 3 bases and J lost 6, with 15 bases in between. The CDR3, as DNA: TGTGCCAGCAGCGCCCAAACCCGGGGCGCTGAAGCTTTCTTT. Its translation: CASSAQTRGAEAFF.

This chain uses TRBV10-2 with TRBJ2-7; 9 nucleotides align to TRBD1. V shed 3 bases, J shed 4 bases, and the junction held 4 bases outside the gene matches. The CDR3 contains 14 residues. In germline, CDR1 is WSHSY, CDR2 SAAADI. In DNA, the CDR3 is TGCGCCAGCAGTGAATGGGGGACAGGGTACGAGCAGTACTTC. This sequence encodes CASSEWGTGYEQYF.

The table lists this clonotype with many counts. The chain combines TRBV7-2 with TRBJ1-2, with D tentatively TRBD1 (5 bases). CDR1 is SGHTA and CDR2 is FQGNSA in the germline V gene. With 4 bases removed from V and 7 bases from J, the gap between germline ends came to 25 bases. CDR3 length: 17 residues. This chain's CDR3 is CASSSLGPPLVYVGYTF. The CDR3 region has the DNA TGTGCCAGCAGCTCGTTGGGACCGCCCTTAGTCTATGTTGGCTACACCTTC. Based on the CDR3 plus reference TRBV7-2 and TRBJ1-2, the full variable domain is GAGVSQSPSNKVTEKGKDVELRCDPISGHTALYWYRQSLGQGLEFLIYFQGNSAPDKSGLPSDRFSAERTGGSVSTLTIQRTQQEDSAVYLCASSSLGPPLVYVGYTFGSGTRLTVV.

The chain employs TRBV3-1 and TRBJ1-3, with a tentative D call TRBD1 (6 bases). The CDR3 contains 18 residues. V was pared by 1 base and J by 3 bases, with 19 bases between. The germline V gene encodes CDR1 LGHDT and CDR2 YNNKEL (reference sequence). Written as DNA, the CDR3 is TGTGCCAGCAGCCAAGTACTTAGGACCAGGGGCCATGGAAACACCATATATTTT. Residues: CASSQVLRTRGHGNTIYF.

This chain connects TRBV7-9 to TRBJ2-7; possibly TRBD1 for D (5 bases). Looked up from germline, CDR1 is SEHNR and CDR2 is FQNEAQ (reference sequence). The CDR3 totals 14 residues. V lost 5 bases to trimming and J lost 5 bases, with 16 bases between them. CDR3 bases: TGTGCCAGCAGCGGACCATCAGGGCCCCACGAGCAGTACTTC. Residues: CASSGPSGPHEQYF.